This TCR beta chain was obtained from a study of PD-1 blockade in classical Hodgkin lymphoma. Broader study findings: Repertoire difference causes, possibly disease activity or prior therapy, remain undefined. A reduction in baseline TCR diversity was reportedly seen in newly diagnosed patients relative to healthy donors.

The V gene's germline CDR1 is SGHAT and CDR2 FQNNGV. The CDR3 consists of 15 residues. The data were produced by immunoSEQ multiplex PCR, yet TCRdb's version contains in-frame clones alone and is incomplete. The sample consists of more than 12,000 clones, 90% to 95% of them appearing once. Notes on this clone: Its target is unknown.

Time point described: newly diagnosed, previously untreated cHL patient sample. The authors enriched CD8+ T cells from thawed PBMCs via magnetic negative selection. Peripheral samples used as comparators were newly diagnosed, untreated classical Hodgkin lymphoma PBMCs. The clonotype comes from a human donor with classical Hodgkin lymphoma. The V gene is TRBV11-2, the J gene TRBJ2-5; the match to TRBD1 covers 8 bases. The J call could be wrong; TRBJ2-7 is a better fit for the DNA end. The specimen sequenced was CD8+ T cells from blood. The CDR3 region is CASRAEDRVAYEQYF. The DNA of the CDR3 is TGTGCCAGCAGGGCCGAGGACAGGGTAGCCTACGAGCAGTACTTC.